This entry lists 18 T cell receptor beta chains sequenced from one sample in a study of patients and donors after allogeneic stem cell transplantation. TCRdb itself ran the RT-PCR reads through MiXCR, one entry per CDR3 protein. The sample gives about 200,000 distinct CDR3 sequences, more than 35% of which show up once; roughly 10% is in the top ten. The sequencing input was blood, either unsorted or a sorted T cell fraction (not recorded which). Receptor source: a human donor who was either an allogeneic HSCT recipient or a stem cell or donor lymphocyte infusion donor (not recorded which). It is not recorded whose cells these are; they may come from a transplant donor.

This clonotype has a handful of counts. The chain combines TRBV10-2 with TRBJ1-2; D unresolved. Looked up from germline, CDR1 is WSHSY and CDR2 is SAAADI. V lost 4 bases, J lost 2 bases, and 20 bases lay in between. CDR3 length equals 17 residues. CDR3: CASSVGSGRAANYGYTF. The CDR3 DNA sequence: TGCGCCAGCAGTGTCGGCTCGGGCCGGGCAGCCAACTATGGCTACACCTTC.

This sequence joins TRBV15 and TRBJ1-5; 7 bases are a match to TRBD1. The CDR3 is made up of 16 amino acids. Germline V lookup: CDR1 LNHNV, CDR2 YYDKDF (reference sequence). The V gene end was trimmed by 5 bases and the J gene end by 2 bases; junction bases not matched to a gene: 9. The CDR3 reads CATSGNRGNGNQPQHF. CDR3 DNA: TGTGCCACCAGCGGGAACAGGGGAAATGGCAATCAGCCCCAGCATTTT.

The chain uses TRBV5-1 and TRBJ1-1; D gene uncertain. The CDR3 consists of 14 residues. Deletions cut 4 bases from V and 0 bases from J, with 10 bases between. The germline V gene has CDR1 SGHRS and CDR2 YFSETQ. The CDR3 reads CASSPGSMNTEAFF. CDR3 DNA sequence: TGCGCCAGCAGCCCGGGATCGATGAACACTGAAGCTTTCTTT.

The genes are TRBV24-1 and TRBJ2-1; 10 bases are a match to TRBD2. V lost 1 base, J lost 6 bases, and 5 bases stayed unmatched. Germline CDR1 is KGHDR and CDR2 is SFDVKD. The CDR3 consists of 16 residues. The CDR3 DNA reads as TGTGCCACCAGTGATTTTGCTAGCGGGGGACCCAATGAGCAGTTCTTC. Amino acid sequence: CATSDFASGGPNEQFF.

A few counts support this clonotype. V usage is TRBV6-2 or TRBV6-3 and J usage is TRBJ2-1; D gene uncertain. CDR1 and CDR2 from the germline V gene are MNHEY and SVGEGT. This CDR3 is 16 amino acids long. The V end lost 7 bases, the J end lost 1 base, and 17 bases lay between the germline ends. CDR3 region: CASKRTEIWSYNEQFF. CDR3 DNA sequence: TGTGCCAGCAAGCGTACGGAAATATGGTCCTACAATGAGCAGTTCTTC.

The rearrangement links TRBV24-1 to TRBJ1-2; D is unclear. With 6 bases removed from V and 6 bases from J, the gap between germline ends came to 13 bases. Per germline, CDR1 KGHDR and CDR2 SFDVKD. The length of the CDR3 is 13 residues. CDR3 sequence reads: CATSPGVEDGYTF. In DNA form, the CDR3 reads TGTGCCACCAGTCCCGGGGTCGAGGATGGCTACACCTTC.

The chain recombines TRBV5-6 with TRBJ1-6; 7 bases match TRBD1. V lost 4 bases to trimming and J lost 10 bases; unmatched junction nucleotides: 5. Germline V lookup: CDR1 SGHDT, CDR2 YYEEEE. The CDR3 sequence is 13 residues long. The CDR3 loop reads CASSHHRGSPLHF. CDR3 coding DNA: TGTGCCAGCAGCCATCACAGGGGATCACCCCTCCACTTT.

This clonotype was found a few times. Mismatch with germline at one junction end may stem from a read error. The V gene is TRBV30, the J gene TRBJ1-1; no reliable D call. The V gene's germline CDR1 is GTSNPN and CDR2 SVGIG (reference sequence). The CDR3 runs to 12 residues. CDR3 loop: CAWARWNSEAFF. CDR3 DNA: TGTGCCTGGGCACGGTGGAACTCTGAAGCTTTCTTT.

This clonotype was seen once. The chain is built from TRBV5-1 and TRBJ2-3; D gene unclear. The germline CDR1 and CDR2 sequences are SGHRS and YFSETQ. The CDR3 is 15 amino acids. The V end was cut by 0 bases, the J end by 1 base, with 9 bases between. This CDR3 reads CASSLEPSRTDTQYF. Written as DNA, the CDR3 is TGCGCCAGCAGCTTGGAGCCCTCTCGCACAGATACGCAGTATTTT. Filled out from reference TRBV5-1 and TRBJ2-3, the complete variable domain reads KAGVTQTPRYLIKTRGQQVTLSCSPISGHRSVSWYQQTPGQGLQFLFEYFSETQRNKGNFPGRFSGRQFSNSRSEMNVSTLELGDSALYLCASSLEPSRTDTQYFGPGTRLTVL.

The chain employs TRBV10-3 and TRBJ1-3; D call uncertain. V was pared by 3 bases and J by 0 bases, with 6 bases between. The CDR3 has 14 residues. Germline V gene lookup returns CDR1 ENHRY and CDR2 SYGVKD. The DNA for the CDR3 is TGTGCCATCAGTGATAGTCTCTCTGGAAACACCATATATTTT. Translation: CAISDSLSGNTIYF.

The chain couples TRBV20-1 to TRBJ1-1, with a tentative D call TRBD1 (5 bases). Trimming cost V 5 bases and J 2 bases, with 12 bases left between them. This CDR3 region has 13 residues. CDR1 is DFQATT, CDR2 SNEGSKA, per germline (reference sequence). CDR3 DNA: TGCAGTGCTTTACCGGGACCTAACACTGAAGCTTTCTTT. As protein: CSALPGPNTEAFF.

The rearrangement joins TRBV7-9 to TRBJ2-3; 7 positions match TRBD1. Per germline, CDR1 SEHNR and CDR2 FQNEAQ (reference sequence). With V trimmed by 6 bases and J by 3 bases, 18 bases remained unmatched. This CDR3 has 18 amino acids. CDR3 bases: TGTGCCAGCAGGTCTTTCCTCCCCGGCGACAGGGAGACAGATACGCAGTATTTT. This codes for CASRSFLPGDRETDTQYF.

DNA for the CDR3: TGCGCCAGCAGCTTGGTGGGTGGGGGCCTGAACACTGAAGCTTTCTTT. Translated, it gives CASSLVGGGLNTEAFF. This chain links TRBV5-1 with TRBJ1-1; D possibly corresponds to TRBD1 (6 bases). Looked up from germline, CDR1 is SGHRS and CDR2 is YFSETQ. Trimming removed 0 bases at V and 0 bases at J, with 12 bases between. The length of the CDR3 is 16 residues.

This chain connects TRBV24-1 to TRBJ1-2; D gene uncertain. Germline V CDR1 and CDR2: KGHDR, SFDVKD. Trimming cost V 3 bases and J 1 base, with 5 bases left between them. The length of the CDR3 is 13 residues. The CDR3 is CATSDGDNYGYTF. The CDR3 nucleotides are TGTGCCACCAGTGATGGTGATAACTATGGCTACACCTTC.

The chain couples TRBV5-6 to TRBJ1-3, with TRBD1 matching over 8 bases. The CDR3 contains 14 residues. Germline V CDR1 and CDR2: SGHDT, YYEEEE. The J segment lost 6 bases and the V segment lost 2 bases, leaving 4 bases of the junction unmatched. CDR3 sequence reads: CASSFRTGINTIYF. The CDR3, as DNA: TGTGCCAGCAGCTTTCGGACAGGGATAAACACCATATATTTT.

This clonotype was counted only a few times. CDR3 protein: CASSTPMGYAGYTF. The CDR3 DNA sequence: TGTGCCAGCAGCACGCCTATGGGTTACGCTGGCTACACCTTC. The chain recombines TRBV9 with TRBJ1-2, with D uncertain. This CDR3 contains 14 residues. The germline V gene encodes CDR1 SGDLS and CDR2 YYNGEE. Trimming pared 4 bases from V and 7 bases from J, leaving 17 bases between.

In this sample, this clonotype turned up a few times. The chain employs TRBV7-2 and TRBJ1-1; the D gene is possibly TRBD1 (5 bases). Germline V gene lookup returns CDR1 SGHTA and CDR2 FQGNSA. Trimming removed 5 bases at V and 3 bases at J, with 13 bases between. The CDR3 length is 14 residues. CDR3 in amino acids: CASSPQAGDTEAFF. The DNA of the CDR3 is TGTGCCAGCAGCCCACAGGCGGGGGACACTGAAGCTTTCTTT.

The V gene is TRBV29-1, the J gene TRBJ1-2, with D unresolved. V was clipped by 3 bases and J by 8 bases, with 13 bases between them. CDR1 is SQVTM and CDR2 is ANQGSEA in the germline V gene. The CDR3 consists of 12 residues. The CDR3 protein is CSVDGPTGGYTF. As DNA, the CDR3 is TGCAGCGTTGACGGACCAACGGGAGGCTACACCTTC.